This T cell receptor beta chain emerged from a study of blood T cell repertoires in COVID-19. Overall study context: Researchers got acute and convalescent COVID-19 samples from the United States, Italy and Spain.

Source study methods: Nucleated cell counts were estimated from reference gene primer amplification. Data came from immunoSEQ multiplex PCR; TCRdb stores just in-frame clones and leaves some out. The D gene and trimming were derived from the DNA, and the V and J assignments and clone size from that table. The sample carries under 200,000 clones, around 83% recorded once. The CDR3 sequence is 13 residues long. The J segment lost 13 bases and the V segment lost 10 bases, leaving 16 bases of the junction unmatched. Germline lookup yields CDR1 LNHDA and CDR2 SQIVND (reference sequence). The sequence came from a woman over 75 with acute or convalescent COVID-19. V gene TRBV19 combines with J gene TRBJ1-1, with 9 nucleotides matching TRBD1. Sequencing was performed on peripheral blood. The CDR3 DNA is TGTGCCACTACGCCCGGGACAGGGCTTTACGTTTTCTTT. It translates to CATTPGTGLYVFF.